What follows are 12 T cell receptor beta chains derived from one specimen sequenced in a study of blood T cell repertoires in COVID-19. The method was immunoSEQ multiplex PCR; TCRdb's version includes in-frame clones alone and lacks a portion of them. The sample has 85,000 to 95,000 clones; 89% are singletons. Sequences were obtained from peripheral blood. The receptors were gathered from a woman older than 75 with active COVID-19.

J is TRBJ1-2 and V is TRBV28; possibly TRBD1 for D (6 bases). The CDR3 covers 15 residues. CDR1 is MDHEN, CDR2 SYDVKM, per germline. V was clipped by 6 bases and J by 0 bases, with 14 bases between them. The CDR3 DNA is TGTGCCAGCAGAACGACAGGTCCTACTAACTATGGCTACACCTTC. This sequence encodes CASRTTGPTNYGYTF.

The rearrangement links TRBV5-6 to TRBJ2-1; D is ambiguous. Trimming took 0 bases from V and 10 from J, leaving 8 bases between them. Germline V CDR1 and CDR2: SGHDT, YYEEEE. This CDR3 has 12 amino acids. The CDR3 nucleotides read TGTGCCAGCAGCTTGGTTGCACTCGAGCAGTTCTTC. This gives the protein CASSLVALEQFF.

The chain employs TRBV9 and TRBJ2-5, with 9 bases that match TRBD2. With V trimmed by 4 bases and J by 4 bases, 11 bases remained unmatched. Germline CDR1 is SGDLS and CDR2 is YYNGEE. CDR3 length: 16 amino acids. CDR3 bases: TGTGCCAGCAGCCCACCTCGGGCTAGCGGGACAGAGACCCAGTACTTC. It codes for CASSPPRASGTETQYF.

J is TRBJ2-3 and V is TRBV24-1, with 9 nucleotides matching TRBD1. Trimming cost V 2 bases and J 8 bases; bases outside gene matches: 10. Germline V lookup: CDR1 KGHDR, CDR2 SFDVKD. This CDR3 is 16 amino acids long. The CDR3 sequence: CATSDSGTGRLVTQYF. CDR3 sequence (DNA): TGTGCCACCAGTGATTCAGGGACAGGGCGCTTGGTTACGCAGTATTTT.

The V call is TRBV6-5, the J call TRBJ2-5; 11 nucleotides match TRBD2. The CDR3 runs to 16 residues. Germline CDR1 reads MNHEY; CDR2 reads SVGAGI. Losses at the gene ends were 4 bases for V and 0 bases for J; bases not matched to a gene: 4. CDR3 nucleotide sequence: TGTGCCAGCAGTTCAGTAGCGGGAGGGGACCAAGAGACCCAGTACTTC. Translation gives CASSSVAGGDQETQYF.

This clone showed up just a few times. The DNA for the CDR3 is TGTGCCAGCTTGGGGCACATTGGAAACACCATATATTTT. It is translated as CASLGHIGNTIYF. The chain is built from TRBV28 and TRBJ1-3, with D perhaps TRBD1 (5 bases). This CDR3 is 13 amino acids long. Per the germline V gene, CDR1 is MDHEN and CDR2 is SYDVKM. V was trimmed by 8 bases and J by 3 bases, leaving 11 bases between them.

The V call is TRBV7-8, the J call TRBJ2-7; D not resolved. The CDR3 covers 12 residues. In germline, CDR1 is SGHVS, CDR2 FQNEAQ. The ends were cut back, 5 bases at V and 4 bases at J, with 9 bases in the middle. CDR3 nucleotides: TGTGCCAGCAGCGCCCTAGTTTACGAGCAGTACTTC. Protein sequence: CASSALVYEQYF. The full variable domain, completed using reference TRBV7-8 and TRBJ2-7, is GAGVSQSPRYKVAKRGQDVALRCDPISGHVSLFWYQQALGQGPEFLTYFQNEAQLDKSGLPSDRFFAERPEGSVSTLKIQRTQQEDSAVYLCASSALVYEQYFGPGTRLTVT.

The rearrangement uses TRBV28 and TRBJ2-2; D is possibly TRBD2 (5 bases). The CDR3 consists of 15 residues. Trimming took off 6 bases at V and 7 bases at J, with 18 bases between the two ends. Germline CDR1 and CDR2: MDHEN and SYDVKM. This CDR3 reads CASSLTYYRDGELFF. The CDR3 bases are TGTGCCAGCAGCCTCACCTACTACCGGGACGGGGAGCTGTTTTTT.

CDR3 sequence reads: CASSIGQGADEQFF. CDR3 bases: TGTGCCAGCAGCATAGGACAGGGGGCCGATGAGCAGTTCTTC. The V call is TRBV5-5, the J call TRBJ2-1, with TRBD1 matching 11 bases. The CDR3 is made up of 14 amino acids. V lost 4 bases and J lost 8; bases outside the gene matches: 5. Per the germline V gene, CDR1 is SGHKS and CDR2 is YYEKEE (reference sequence).

This chain joins TRBV6-5 and TRBJ2-2; TRBD1 matches 7 bases. The CDR3 covers 14 residues. J was trimmed by 4 bases and V by 10 bases; bases with no gene match: 9. Germline CDR1 reads MNHEY; CDR2 reads SVGAGI. CDR3 sequence (DNA): TGTGCCATATCCCCGGGACAGCTCACCGGGGAGCTGTTTTTT. This codes for CAISPGQLTGELFF.

The rearrangement uses TRBV7-6 and TRBJ2-7, with 14 bases lining up with TRBD2. With V trimmed by 1 base and J by 4 bases, 12 bases remained unmatched. There are 19 residues in the CDR3. Germline V gene data show CDR1 as SGHVS and CDR2 as FNYEAQ. Written as DNA, the CDR3 is TGTGCCAGCAGCTTAGGGAGGGGACTAGCGGGAGCTCGGTCTTACGAGCAGTACTTC. It is translated as CASSLGRGLAGARSYEQYF. The full variable domain, its missing parts supplied by reference TRBV7-6 and TRBJ2-7, is GAGVSQSPRYKVTKRGQDVALRCDPISGHVSLYWYRQALGQGPEFLTYFNYEAQQDKSGLPNDRFSAERPEGSISTLTIQRTEQRDSAMYRCASSLGRGLAGARSYEQYFGPGTRLTVT.

The V gene is TRBV2, the J gene TRBJ2-5; TRBD2 agrees at 14 bases. Germline assignment: CDR1 SNHLY and CDR2 FYNNEI. This CDR3 contains 20 residues. Trimming cost V 4 bases and J 0 bases; bases outside gene matches: 13. CDR3 loop: CASSVVAGLAGELDQETQYF. The CDR3 bases are TGTGCCAGCAGTGTCGTTGCGGGACTAGCGGGAGAACTAGACCAAGAGACCCAGTACTTC.